This T cell receptor beta chain was recovered during a study of T cell changes during pregnancy in multiple sclerosis. Assay used: immunoSEQ multiplex PCR; TCRdb lists only in-frame clones, some missing. Of tens of thousands of clones in the sample, roughly nine tenths were seen once. V lost 5 bases and J lost 7, with 15 bases in between. Germline V gene sequence: CDR1 SEHNR, CDR2 FQNEAQ (reference sequence). The length of the CDR3 is 14 residues. The V and J genes are TRBV7-9 and TRBJ1-5; D perhaps matches TRBD1 (5 bases). Source: CD8+ T cells from peripheral blood mononuclear cells, taken in the second trimester of pregnancy. This TCR derives from a female donor with multiple sclerosis, enrolled in a pregnancy study. The CDR3 region has the DNA TGTGCCAGCAGCCCATCGGGGGAGGGGCAGCCCCAGCATTTT. Its translation is CASSPSGEGQPQHF.